One and the same sample provided the 20 T cell receptor beta chains below, sequenced in a study of shared clonotypes between healthy human individuals. The table came from immunoSEQ multiplex PCR; TCRdb's copy has only in-frame clones and leaves some out. The repertoire consists of around 690,000 clones, with roughly 87% occurring once and the leading ten covering more than 30%. The sample was memory CD8+ T cells from PBMCs. Subset denoted: CD45RO+ cells pooled with CCR7-negative TemRA cells. The receptor set was obtained from a man between 18 and 35 years old in good health. Some clones in this sample may be carry-over from other donors' samples.

V and J are TRBV28 and TRBJ1-2, with D hard to call. The CDR3 extends over 14 amino acids. The V end lost 2 bases, the J end lost 5 bases, and 12 bases lay between the germline ends. The germline CDR1 and CDR2 sequences are MDHEN and SYDVKM. The CDR3: CASSLDSSPYGYTF. The DNA of the CDR3 is TGTGCCAGCAGTTTAGATAGCAGCCCATATGGCTACACCTTC.

The V call is TRBV6-1, the J call TRBJ2-7; the D gene is possibly TRBD1 (6 bases). The CDR3 is 11 residues long. Germline assignment: CDR1 MNHNS and CDR2 SASEGT. V dropped 9 bases and J dropped 3 bases, with 9 bases sitting between them. The CDR3 sequence is CASIQGYEQYF. CDR3 sequence (DNA): TGTGCCAGTATACAGGGCTACGAGCAGTACTTC.

The chain is built from TRBV7-6 and TRBJ2-7; D is undetermined. V lost 0 bases and J lost 3, with 12 bases in between. Germline lookup yields CDR1 SGHVS and CDR2 FNYEAQ. This CDR3 region has 15 residues. The CDR3 sequence: CASSLAVGPNYEQYF. The CDR3 DNA follows: TGTGCCAGCAGCTTAGCGGTGGGCCCCAACTACGAGCAGTACTTC. Full variable domain (remainder filled in from reference TRBV7-6 and TRBJ2-7): GAGVSQSPRYKVTKRGQDVALRCDPISGHVSLYWYRQALGQGPEFLTYFNYEAQQDKSGLPNDRFSAERPEGSISTLTIQRTEQRDSAMYRCASSLAVGPNYEQYFGPGTRLTVT.

The rearrangement links TRBV27 to TRBJ2-3, with 7 bases that match TRBD2. The trim removed 0 bases at V and 0 bases at J, leaving 3 bases unmatched. The CDR3 is 16 amino acids. From germline, CDR1 is MNHEY and CDR2 SMNVEV (reference sequence). CDR3 loop: CASSLSGRVSTDTQYF. CDR3 sequence (DNA): TGTGCCAGCAGTTTATCGGGGAGGGTAAGCACAGATACGCAGTATTTT.

The genes are TRBV5-4 and TRBJ1-1, with a possible D match to TRBD1 (6 bases). The CDR3 consists of 13 residues. Germline CDR1 reads SGHNT; CDR2 reads YYREEE (reference sequence). With 5 bases removed from V and 1 base from J, the gap between germline ends came to 9 bases. The CDR3 region has the DNA TGTGCCAGCAGTCGAGGGGGGAACACTGAAGCTTTCTTT. Protein: CASSRGGNTEAFF. The full variable domain, with the rest looked up from reference TRBV5-4 and TRBJ1-1, is ETGVTQSPTHLIKTRGQQVTLRCSSQSGHNTVSWYQQALGQGPQFIFQYYREEENGRGNFPPRFSGLQFPNYSSELNVNALELDDSALYLCASSRGGNTEAFFGQGTRLTVV.

This clone has a single count. This sequence joins TRBV5-4 and TRBJ2-7; 12 bases are a match to TRBD2. The CDR3 length is 15 residues. Trimming took 4 bases from V and 7 from J; bases not matched to a gene: 9. In germline, CDR1 is SGHNT, CDR2 YYREEE (reference sequence). CDR3 region: CASSPRLAGAQEQYF. CDR3 sequence (DNA): TGTGCCAGCAGCCCCCGACTAGCGGGAGCCCAAGAGCAGTACTTC.

The chain joins TRBV7-6 to TRBJ2-7, with D tentatively TRBD1 (6 bases). Germline values: CDR1 SGHVS, CDR2 FNYEAQ. CDR3 length equals 14 residues. Trimming took off 3 bases at V and 4 bases at J, with 13 bases between the two ends. CDR3 sequence: CASSFETGSYEQYF. CDR3 bases: TGTGCCAGCAGCTTTGAGACAGGATCATACGAGCAGTACTTC.

The chain links TRBV27 to TRBJ2-1; D ambiguous. Trimming cost V 6 bases and J 6 bases, with 15 bases left between them. Germline CDR1 MNHEY, CDR2 SMNVEV (reference sequence). The CDR3 consists of 14 residues. The CDR3 loop reads CASSPQSVGNEQFF. The CDR3 DNA is TGTGCCAGCAGCCCCCAAAGCGTCGGCAATGAGCAGTTCTTC.

The J gene is TRBJ2-7, the V gene TRBV29-1, with TRBD1 identical over 9 bases. V was clipped by 4 bases and J by 3 bases; unmatched bases: 7. Germline-derived CDR1 and CDR2 are SQVTM and ANQGSEA. This CDR3 has 14 amino acids. The chain's CDR3 is CSVAPGTGFYEQYF. CDR3 DNA: TGCAGCGTTGCTCCCGGGACAGGGTTCTACGAGCAGTACTTC.

The chain uses TRBV21-1 and TRBJ1-3; the table assigns TRBD1, which was not confirmed against the DNA. TRBV21-1 is listed as a pseudogene. This CDR3 comprises 16 residues. CDR3: CASSKPRQGQGNTIYF. In DNA form, the CDR3 reads TGTGCCAGCAGCAAACCGAGGCAGGGCCAAGGAAACACCATATATTTT.

The chain carries TRBV7-3 and TRBJ2-3; a possible D gene is TRBD1 (6 bases). CDR1 is SGHTA, CDR2 FQGTGA, per germline. The CDR3 is 15 amino acids. V lost 4 bases and J lost 5, with 16 bases in between. DNA of the CDR3: TGTGCCAGCAGCTCGGGAATACACAGGGTAGATACGCAGTATTTT. It codes for CASSSGIHRVDTQYF. Supplemented by reference TRBV7-3 and TRBJ2-3, the full variable domain reads GAGVSQTPSNKVTEKGKYVELRCDPISGHTALYWYRQSLGQGPEFLIYFQGTGAADDSGLPNDRFFAVRPEGSVSTLKIQRTERGDSAVYLCASSSGIHRVDTQYFGPGTRLTVL.

This chain connects TRBV2 to TRBJ1-5; D is unresolved. The CDR3 is 13 residues long. Trimming took 7 bases from V and 3 from J, leaving 10 bases between them. CDR1 is SNHLY and CDR2 is FYNNEI in the germline V gene. The CDR3 sequence: CASNGVVNQPQHF. DNA of the CDR3: TGTGCCAGCAATGGGGTGGTCAATCAGCCCCAGCATTTT.

This chain uses TRBV5-1 with TRBJ1-2, with 7 bases matching TRBD1. CDR1 is SGHRS, CDR2 YFSETQ, per germline. This CDR3 is 16 amino acids long. Losses at the gene ends were 7 bases for V and 1 base for J; bases not matched to a gene: 13. CDR3 bases: TGCGCCAGCGGAGACAGGGACCCTCCCCATAACTATGGCTACACCTTC. Its protein is CASGDRDPPHNYGYTF.

This chain joins TRBV7-8 and TRBJ1-3; D is undetermined. CDR1 SGHVS and CDR2 FQNEAQ come from the germline V gene. This CDR3 is 16 amino acids long. Trimming shortened V by 7 bases and J by 0 bases, and 16 bases separated the two germline ends. CDR3 DNA sequence: TGTGCCAGCACCCCCCCTCTACGCAGCTCTGGAAACACCATATATTTT. This codes for CASTPPLRSSGNTIYF.

The chain combines TRBV18 with TRBJ2-7; D may be TRBD1 (5 bases). Trimming left V 1 base short and J 2 bases short, with 12 bases between. Germline CDR1 KGHSH, CDR2 LQKENI. The CDR3 is 15 amino acids. CDR3 sequence reads: CASSPRQGDPYEQYF. The CDR3 DNA follows: TGTGCCAGCTCACCACGGCAGGGCGACCCCTACGAGCAGTACTTC.

This clone occurred once. The chain has TRBV28 and TRBJ1-3; D is unclear. The CDR3 spans 14 residues. V was trimmed by 6 bases and J by 4 bases, leaving 13 bases between them. Germline CDR1 reads MDHEN; CDR2 reads SYDVKM. DNA for the CDR3: TGTGCCAGCAGAAAAGACGGCCGGGGAAACACCATATATTTT. Encoded protein: CASRKDGRGNTIYF.

The chain links TRBV5-8 to TRBJ2-2, with D tentatively TRBD2 (6 bases). CDR3 length: 16 residues. Germline CDR1 reads SGHTS; CDR2 reads YDEGEE. Trimming left V 2 bases short and J 2 bases short, with 13 bases between. CDR3 sequence reads: CASSLGRGYNTGELFF. CDR3 nucleotide sequence: TGTGCCAGCAGCTTAGGCCGGGGGTACAACACCGGGGAGCTGTTTTTT.

The chain employs TRBV15 and TRBJ2-3, with 7 bases matching TRBD1. Germline V CDR1 and CDR2: LNHNV, YYDKDF (reference sequence). V shed 0 bases and J 2 bases; nucleotides not matched to a gene: 11. The CDR3 has 18 amino acids. The CDR3 sequence is CATSRDAQQGRPTDTQYF. CDR3 sequence (DNA): TGTGCCACCAGCAGAGATGCGCAACAGGGGCGCCCCACAGATACGCAGTATTTT.

This sequence joins TRBV7-9 and TRBJ2-1, with TRBD2 identical over 9 bases. J lost 7 bases, V lost 1 base, and 2 bases had no gene match. Germline V gene lookup returns CDR1 SEHNR and CDR2 FQNEAQ (reference sequence). The CDR3 covers 14 residues. In nucleotides, the CDR3 is TGTGCCAGCAGCTTAGGACTAGCGGAGAATGAGCAGTTCTTC. The encoded protein is CASSLGLAENEQFF.

J is TRBJ1-5 and V is TRBV19, with TRBD1 as a possible D gene (5 bases). The length of the CDR3 is 14 residues. Germline assignment: CDR1 LNHDA and CDR2 SQIVND (reference sequence). The V end was cut by 5 bases, the J end by 4 bases, with 12 bases between. Here the CDR3 reads CASSWGSSNQPQHF. The CDR3 DNA is TGTGCCAGTAGTTGGGGCTCATCTAATCAGCCCCAGCATTTT. The whole variable domain, remainder taken from reference TRBV19 and TRBJ1-5, is DGGITQSPKYLFRKEGQNVTLSCEQNLNHDAMYWYRQDPGQGLRLIYYSQIVNDFQKGDIAEGYSVSREKKESFPLTVTSAQKNPTAFYLCASSWGSSNQPQHFGDGTRLSIL.